This T cell receptor beta chain was documented in a study of cytomegalovirus exposure and HLA in healthy donors. Notes on the study in general: Researchers reported in a later analysis that common viral pathogens appeared linked to several top clusters.

The PCR made use of 60 Vbeta and 13 Jbeta primers. Assay: immunoSEQ multiplex PCR; the TCRdb copy retains only in-frame clones and omits some. This table holds about 160,000 clones, around 80% found once. This clone is a singleton in its sample. Its antigen is undetermined. Donors in the study were healthy people who gave bone marrow. At sampling all donors were nominally healthy, likely with unrecorded immune exposures. Germline CDR1 is GTSNPN and CDR2 is SVGIG (reference sequence). CDR3 length: 12 residues. V lost 4 bases and J 8 bases, leaving 12 bases between the germline ends. This rearrangement joins TRBV30 to TRBJ2-1; D is possibly TRBD2 (5 bases). The sequenced material came from PBMCs. This receptor was obtained from a male donor in good health and CMV-seropositive. The CDR3 region is CAWNTRDYEQFF. The CDR3 nucleotides are TGTGCCTGGAATACTAGAGATTATGAGCAGTTCTTC.